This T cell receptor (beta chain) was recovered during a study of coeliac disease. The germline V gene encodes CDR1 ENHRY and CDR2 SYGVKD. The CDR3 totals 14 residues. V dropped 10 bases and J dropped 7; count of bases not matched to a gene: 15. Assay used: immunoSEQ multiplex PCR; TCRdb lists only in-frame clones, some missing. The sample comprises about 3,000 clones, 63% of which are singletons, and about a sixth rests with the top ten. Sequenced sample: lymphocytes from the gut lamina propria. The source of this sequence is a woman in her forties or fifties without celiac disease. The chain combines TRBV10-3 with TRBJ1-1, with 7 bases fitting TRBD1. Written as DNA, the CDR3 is TGTGCCACACGGGCCCAACAGGGGATGGGTGAAGCTTTCTTT. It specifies CATRAQQGMGEAFF.